Sequencing of this T cell receptor (beta chain) was carried out in a study of OX40 agonist ivuxolimab in advanced cancers. Across the study: At 0.01 to 10 mg/kg, ivuxolimab was administered intravenously to patients every 2 weeks. Earlier treatment with anti-PD-1, anti-PD-L1 or anti-CTLA-4 was permitted, and about 40% had received some.

A note on this clone: Its target is not known.

The study's findings and limits: Partial responders receiving 0.1-3.0 mg/kg showed among the lowest clonal expansion.

Germline assignment: CDR1 MNHEY and CDR2 SMNVEV (reference sequence). V lost 4 bases and J lost 0, with 22 bases in between. CDR3 length equals 20 residues. The table came from immunoSEQ multiplex PCR; TCRdb's copy has only in-frame clones and leaves some out. This table has about 7,000 clones, more than 70% appearing once. The chain has TRBV27 and TRBJ2-6; TRBD1 is a possible D gene (6 bases). Sequencing was performed on CD4+ or CD8+ T cells sorted from blood, taken in a trial of the OX40 agonist ivuxolimab. The sequence was obtained from an adult with an advanced solid tumor such as melanoma, head and neck, liver or kidney cancer. The CDR3 here is CASSSLLGGLSVSGANVLTF. CDR3 nucleotides: TGTGCCAGCAGTTCGCTACTTGGGGGCCTCTCGGTCTCTGGGGCCAACGTCCTGACTTTC.